Presented here are 10 T cell receptor beta chains from one specimen sequenced in a study of blood T cell repertoires in COVID-19. The data were produced by immunoSEQ multiplex PCR, yet TCRdb's version contains in-frame clones alone and is incomplete. The sample lists approximately 500,000 clones; roughly 89% were seen once. The sequenced sample was peripheral blood. These receptors all stem from a woman aged 50 to 65 with COVID-19, enrolled during active disease.

The J gene is TRBJ2-1, the V gene TRBV30; 12 bases match TRBD2. The J segment lost 3 bases and the V segment lost 2 bases, leaving 11 bases of the junction unmatched. This CDR3 has 18 residues. Germline lookup yields CDR1 GTSNPN and CDR2 SVGIG (reference sequence). The DNA of the CDR3 is TGTGCCTGGAGTACCACTAGCGGGGGGCTACTGAGCTACAATGAGCAGTTCTTC. Protein: CAWSTTSGGLLSYNEQFF.

The chain joins TRBV28 to TRBJ1-1; 9 nucleotides agree with TRBD1. CDR1 and CDR2 (germline): MDHEN, SYDVKM. Trimming removed 6 bases from V and 4 bases from J; junction bases left unmatched: 3. The CDR3 consists of 13 residues. CDR3 in amino acids: CASSGTGSTEAFF. As DNA, the CDR3 is TGTGCCAGCAGCGGGACAGGGTCCACTGAAGCTTTCTTT.

The chain couples TRBV5-1 to TRBJ2-2; the match to TRBD2 covers 8 bases. Trimming removed 0 bases from V and 1 base from J; junction bases left unmatched: 5. The CDR3 is 17 amino acids. The germline gives CDR1 SGHRS, CDR2 YFSETQ. CDR3 bases: TGCGCCAGCAGCTTGGCGGCCAGCGGGGGGAACACCGGGGAGCTGTTTTTT. Residues: CASSLAASGGNTGELFF.

The chain uses TRBV2 and TRBJ2-1; D may be TRBD1 (7 bases). Trimming left V 4 bases short and J 7 bases short, with 14 bases between. The CDR3 contains 14 residues. Germline values: CDR1 SNHLY, CDR2 FYNNEI. CDR3 region: CASSVRGDLNEQFF. The CDR3 DNA reads as TGTGCCAGCAGTGTCAGGGGGGACTTGAATGAGCAGTTCTTC.

The chain links TRBV2 to TRBJ1-1; D gene uncertain. The germline V and J ends were trimmed by 8 bases and 5 bases, with 6 bases remaining between them. The CDR3 has 10 residues. In germline, CDR1 is SNHLY, CDR2 FYNNEI. For the CDR3, the DNA is TGTGCCAGCGGGGAGACTGAAGCTTTCTTT. Translating gives CASGETEAFF.

The chain recombines TRBV15 with TRBJ1-1, with unresolved D. The V end was cut by 6 bases, the J end by 1 base, with 12 bases between. This CDR3 is 14 amino acids long. From germline, CDR1 is LNHNV and CDR2 YYDKDF (reference sequence). The DNA for the CDR3 is TGTGCCACCAGTGGGGAGTTGAGGAACACTGAAGCTTTCTTT. Protein: CATSGELRNTEAFF.

The J gene is TRBJ1-2, the V gene TRBV6-5; 8 positions agree with TRBD1. From germline, CDR1 is MNHEY and CDR2 SVGAGI. The CDR3 loop spans 14 amino acids. The V segment lost 6 bases and the J segment 3 bases; nucleotides outside the gene matches: 6. The CDR3 reads CASSLDREDYGYTF. CDR3 DNA: TGTGCCAGCAGCTTGGACAGGGAGGACTATGGCTACACCTTC.

The chain uses TRBV6-5 and TRBJ2-3; 11 nucleotides agree with TRBD2. CDR3 length equals 15 residues. CDR1 is MNHEY and CDR2 is SVGAGI in the germline V gene. Trimming took 7 bases from V and 2 from J; bases not matched to a gene: 5. CDR3 sequence (DNA): TGTGCCAGCAAAATTAGCGGGGGGGACACAGATACGCAGTATTTT. Its translation is CASKISGGDTDTQYF.

The J gene is TRBJ2-7, the V gene TRBV29-1; D not certain. Germline V gene data show CDR1 as SQVTM and CDR2 as ANQGSEA. The CDR3 runs to 10 residues. V lost 5 bases and J 0 bases, leaving 2 bases between the germline ends. The CDR3 coding sequence is TGCAGCGTTCGCTCCTACGAGCAGTACTTC. It yields the protein CSVRSYEQYF.

This rearrangement joins TRBV30 to TRBJ1-6, with 9 positions matching TRBD1. After removal of 3 bases from V and 9 bases from J, the junction contained 3 bases not matched to a gene. The CDR3 extends over 13 amino acids. Germline-derived CDR1 and CDR2 are GTSNPN and SVGIG (reference sequence). The CDR3 nucleotides are TGTGCCTGGAGGGGGACAGGGAGTTCACCCCTCCACTTT. Protein sequence: CAWRGTGSSPLHF.